This TCR beta chain was captured by sequencing in a study of blood T cell repertoires in COVID-19. CDR3 length: 16 amino acids. Losses at the gene ends were 1 base for V and 5 bases for J; bases not matched to a gene: 5. Germline V gives CDR1 KGHDR, CDR2 SFDVKD. Using immunoSEQ multiplex PCR, the repertoire was profiled, and TCRdb retains in-frame clones only, with some absent. Among around 100,000 clones listed, around 85% were seen once. The sequenced sample was peripheral blood. This chain links TRBV24-1 with TRBJ1-5; 9 nucleotides agree with TRBD1. This sequence originates from a man aged 45 to 65 with active or convalescent COVID-19. This CDR3 reads CATSDLGDREYQPQHF. The CDR3 bases are TGTGCCACCAGTGATTTAGGGGACAGGGAGTATCAGCCCCAGCATTTT.